The text below deals with one T cell receptor beta chain. CDR1 and CDR2 from the germline V gene are LNHNV and YYDKDF (reference sequence). Trimming took off 6 bases at V and 3 bases at J, with 17 bases between the two ends. The CDR3 covers 16 residues. The entry originates in a study of T cell changes during pregnancy in multiple sclerosis. Here immunoSEQ multiplex PCR was the method, and the copy in TCRdb shows in-frame clones only, minus some. The table includes tens of thousands of clones, about 94% detected once. V usage is TRBV15 and J usage is TRBJ2-2; tentatively, D is TRBD1 (6 bases). The sequence came from a female donor with multiple sclerosis, enrolled in a pregnancy study. Specimen: peripheral blood, collected in the third trimester of pregnancy. The CDR3 sequence: CATSFPGTKYTGELFF. CDR3 DNA sequence: TGTGCCACCAGTTTCCCCGGGACAAAGTACACCGGGGAGCTGTTTTTT.